The rows below give T cell receptor beta chains drawn from one sample of a study of vaccination and CD4 T cells after COVID-19. Their antigen targets remain unknown. TCRdb re-called the PCR reads through MiXCR, storing one row per CDR3 protein. In the table there are about 3,600 distinct CDR3 sequences, about 30% of which are singletons. The sequencing input was CD4+ T cells from blood, cultured in vitro. The receptor source for this set is a human donor who had recovered from COVID-19. The CDR3 runs from the conserved cysteine through the conserved F or W. A D gene is named only where the DNA matches it firmly. Where a row states a size, it is once, few, many or the class of an expanded clone; other rows omit it.

>medium-sized|TRBJ2-2|.|TRBV20-1
TGCAGTGCTAGTCGTTCAGGGAACACCGGGGAGCTGTTTTTT
CSASRSGNTGELFF
>.|TRBJ2-2|.|TRBV6-5
TGTGCCAGCAGTTACGTAGGGGTGGACACCGGGGAGCTGTTTTTT
CASSYVGVDTGELFF
>once|TRBJ1-1|.|TRBV10-3
TGTGCCATCAGTGAGCGGGGGGCGAGTGAAGCTTTCTTT
CAISERGASEAFF
>medium-sized|TRBJ2-7|.|TRBV6-1
TGTGCCAGCAGGAAAGCCGGGGACCACGGCGAGCAGTACTTC
CASRKAGDHGEQYF
>few|TRBJ2-1|TRBD1|TRBV7-3
TGTGCCAGCAGCCTGACAGGGGAGGTTTACAATGAGCAGTTCTTC
CASSLTGEVYNEQFF
>.|TRBJ2-3|.|TRBV20-1
TGCAGTGGCGGCCGGGGGACGAGGACGCAGTATTTT
CSGGRGTRTQYF
>few|TRBJ2-3|.|TRBV20-1
TGCAGTGCTAGAGTTTTCAATACGCAGTATTTT
CSARVFNTQYF
>.|TRBJ2-7|.|TRBV30
TGTGCCTGGAGTGACGGATCCTCCTACGAGCAGTACTTC
CAWSDGSSYEQYF
>.|TRBJ1-3|.|TRBV3-1
TGTGCCAGCAGCCCCAGGACCAGCTCTGGAAACACCATATATTTT
CASSPRTSSGNTIYF
>once|TRBJ1-1|.|TRBV6-4
TGTGCCAGCAGCGAAACACAGGGTCGGGACACTGAAGCTTTCTTT
CASSETQGRDTEAFF
>medium-sized|TRBJ2-7|.|TRBV6-2/TRBV6-3
TGTGCCAGCAGTGCGGGACAGATTTTACAGGTGCAGTACTTC
CASSAGQILQVQYF
>.|TRBJ2-5|TRBD2|TRBV6-2/TRBV6-3
TGTGCCAGCAGCCTACCAGCGGGGTACGCAAGGGAGACCCAGTACTTC
CASSLPAGYARETQYF
>once|TRBJ2-3|.|TRBV29-1
TGCAGCGTTGAAGCTAGCACAGATACGCAGTATTTT
CSVEASTDTQYF
>.|TRBJ1-1|TRBD1|TRBV11-3
TGTGCCAGCAGCTTAGGAGGGACAGGACGGAACACTGAAGCTTTCTTT
CASSLGGTGRNTEAFF
>few|TRBJ1-5|.|TRBV6-1
TGTGCCACCCCAAGTACGCGGAAAAGATATAGCAATCAGCCCCAGCATTTT
CATPSTRKRYSNQPQHF
>few|TRBJ2-3|.|TRBV2
TGTGCCAGCAGTACCACAGATACGCAGTATTTT
CASSTTDTQYF
>.|TRBJ2-7|.|TRBV15
TGTGCCACCAGCAGAGAGGTCTCCTACGAGCAGTACTTC
CATSREVSYEQYF
>few|TRBJ2-3|.|TRBV20-1
TGCAGTGCTAGTGCCGGTATGGGCACAGATACGCAGTATTTT
CSASAGMGTDTQYF